Below are 5 T cell receptor beta chains sequenced from a single sample in a study of metastatic and nonmetastatic thyroid tumors. TCRdb re-analyzed the PCR reads through MiXCR. The sample lists 40,000 to 55,000 clones, about 15% occurring once. All patients were treatment-naive before thyroid surgery. The sequenced sample was blood. The receptors derive from a female donor with papillary thyroid cancer or a benign thyroid nodule (not recorded which). Some clones in this sample may be carry-over from other donors' samples.

The J gene is TRBJ2-3, the V gene TRBV2; 12 bases line up with TRBD2. Germline CDR1 is SNHLY and CDR2 is FYNNEI. The V segment lost 10 bases and the J segment 4 bases; nucleotides outside the gene matches: 12. CDR3 size: 16 residues. For the CDR3, the DNA is TGTGCCACCACAAAAAGACTAGCGGGAGCTGCAGATACGCAGTATTTT. This codes for CATTKRLAGAADTQYF.

The rearrangement links TRBV9 to TRBJ2-7; 9 bases align to TRBD1. Germline V CDR1 and CDR2: SGDLS, YYNGEE. The CDR3 is 15 residues long. V was pared by 4 bases and J by 2 bases, with 7 bases of the junction left unmatched. In DNA form, the CDR3 reads TGTGCCAGCAGCCCGGGACAGGGTTGGACCTACGAGCAGTACTTC. It specifies CASSPGQGWTYEQYF.

The table lists this clone with many counts. CDR3 amino acids: CASSNFYNSPLHF. CDR3 sequence (DNA): TGTGCCAGCAGTAACTTTTATAATTCACCCCTCCACTTT. The V gene is TRBV25-1, the J gene TRBJ1-6; D ambiguous. The CDR3 covers 13 residues. Germline V gives CDR1 MGHDK, CDR2 SYGVNS. Trimming pared 5 bases from V and 4 bases from J, leaving 6 bases between.

The chain combines TRBV28 with TRBJ2-2; D perhaps matches TRBD2 (6 bases). V was shortened by 10 bases and J by 1 base, with 22 bases between the two germline ends. This CDR3 is built from 17 residues. Germline values: CDR1 MDHEN, CDR2 SYDVKM. The DNA for the CDR3 is TGTGCCAACATCCCGAGGGACTCATCCCAGAACACCGGGGAGCTGTTTTTT. Translated, it gives CANIPRDSSQNTGELFF.

This clone was counted at least ten times. The CDR3 region is CATSDLGQGITGELFF. DNA for the CDR3: TGTGCCACCAGTGATTTGGGACAGGGAATCACCGGGGAGCTGTTTTTT. The chain recombines TRBV24-1 with TRBJ2-2; TRBD1 matches at 8 bases. CDR1 and CDR2 (germline): KGHDR, SFDVKD. The V gene end was trimmed by 0 bases and the J gene end by 4 bases; junction bases not matched to a gene: 3. The CDR3 totals 16 residues.